This T cell receptor beta chain was sequenced during a study of shared clonotypes between healthy human individuals. Study information: Per donor, three plates held CD4 naive cells, three held CD4 memory, two held CD8 naive and one held CD8 memory.

Here immunoSEQ multiplex PCR was the method, and the copy in TCRdb shows in-frame clones only, minus some. In the table there are roughly 1,500,000 clones, around 98.5% of which are singletons. The clonotype originates from a man younger than 40 in good health. Material: naive CD4+ T cells sorted from blood. The subset here: CD45RA+ positively selected.

The DNA for the CDR3 is TGTGCCAGCAGTTATCAAGGCACTCAGCCCCAGCATTTT. Translating gives CASSYQGTQPQHF. The V gene is TRBV28, the J gene TRBJ1-5; D unclear. V lost 4 bases to trimming and J lost 6 bases, with 10 bases between them. The CDR3 spans 13 residues. Germline V CDR1 and CDR2: MDHEN, SYDVKM.